This is a list of T cell receptor beta chains from one sample in a study of CD8+CD57+ T cells in acquired aplastic anemia. TCRdb independently ran MiXCR on the reads; one entry per CDR3 protein. The data contain about half a million distinct CDR3 sequences, about a third of them singletons. The sample consisted of sorted CD4+, CD8+, or CD8+CD57+ T cells (not recorded which) from PBMCs. Receptors originate from a human donor with aplastic anemia. Both conserved end residues are part of each CDR3. D genes are given only for firm matches. The listing skips clone size in some rows; elsewhere it reads once, few, many or a size class.

>.|TRBV11-2|TRBJ1-1|few
CASSLIVSGMATEAFF
TGTGCCAGCAGCTTAATAGTTTCAGGCATGGCCACTGAAGCTTTCTTT
>.|TRBV5-6|TRBJ2-7|few
CASSYDRSSYEQYF
TGTGCCAGCAGCTACGACAGGAGCTCCTACGAGCAGTACTTC
>TRBD1|TRBV29-1|TRBJ2-7|many
CSVARDRGREQYF
TGCAGCGTTGCTAGGGACAGGGGGCGTGAGCAGTACTTC
>.|TRBV25-1|TRBJ1-2|once
CASSAGLGDPDNYGYTF
TGTGCCAGCAGTGCTGGATTAGGGGACCCCGATAACTATGGCTACACCTTC
>.|TRBV6-1|TRBJ1-2|few
CASSEARGGAYGYTF
TGTGCCAGCAGTGAAGCGAGAGGGGGAGCCTATGGCTACACCTTC
>.|TRBV10-3|TRBJ1-5|many
CASTRGNGQPQHF
TGTGCCAGCACAAGGGGCAATGGTCAGCCCCAGCATTTT
>.|TRBV15|TRBJ2-2|many
CATSRARGELFF
TGTGCCACCAGCAGAGCACGAGGGGAGCTGTTTTTT
>.|TRBV27|TRBJ1-5|few
CASSRWGSNQPQHF
TGTGCCAGCAGTCGGTGGGGTAGCAATCAGCCCCAGCATTTT
>.|TRBV29-1|TRBJ1-2|many
CSVVRGHGYTF
TGCAGCGTTGTGCGGGGCCATGGCTACACCTTC
>.|TRBV7-8|TRBJ1-5|many
CASSPPGDQPQHF
TGTGCCAGCAGCCCCCCAGGAGATCAGCCCCAGCATTTT
>.|TRBV10-3|TRBJ1-1|many
CAIKRKQNTEAFF
TGTGCCATCAAGAGGAAGCAAAACACTGAAGCTTTCTTT
>.|TRBV2|TRBJ2-7|.
CASSLSNLFYERYF
TGTGCCAGCAGTTTATCGAATTTATTCTACGAGCGGTACTTC
>TRBD2|TRBV5-1|TRBJ2-7|few
CASSLGRGDYEQYF
TGCGCCAGCAGCTTGGGGCGGGGGGACTACGAGCAGTACTTC
>.|TRBV9|TRBJ2-7|.
CASSVGQKDEQYF
TGTGCCAGCAGCGTAGGGCAAAAAGACGAGCAGTACTTC
>.|TRBV4-1|TRBJ2-7|many
CASSQDHRSSYEQYF
TGCGCCAGCAGCCAAGACCACCGGAGCTCCTACGAGCAGTACTTC
>.|TRBV19|TRBJ1-4|.
CASSYEGDRGMFF
TGTGCCAGTAGTTACGAAGGAGACCGTGGGATGTTTTTT
>.|TRBV3-1|TRBJ1-1|.
CASSQGAVYTEAFF
TGTGCCAGCAGCCAGGGGGCGGTCTACACTGAAGCTTTCTTT
>TRBD1|TRBV30|TRBJ1-6|once
CAWELNGQENSPLHF
TGTGCCTGGGAGTTAAATGGACAGGAAAATTCACCCCTCCACTTT
>.|TRBV24-1|TRBJ2-1|.
CATSSGHYNEQFF
TGTGCCACCAGTAGCGGGCACTACAATGAGCAGTTCTTC
>.|TRBV7-3|TRBJ1-1|many
CASSATLNTEAFF
TGTGCCAGCAGCGCAACACTAAACACTGAAGCTTTCTTT
>TRBD1|TRBV7-9|TRBJ1-2|many
CASSITGGAGYGYTF
TGTGCCAGCAGCATAACAGGGGGCGCTGGCTATGGCTACACCTTC
>TRBD1|TRBV7-2|TRBJ2-1|few
CASRTSGQDYNEQFF
TGTGCCAGCAGAACATCGGGACAGGACTACAATGAGCAGTTCTTC
>.|TRBV4-1|TRBJ2-1|.
CASSQDPRQGLGNEQFF
TGCGCCAGCAGCCAAGATCCAAGGCAGGGGTTGGGCAATGAGCAGTTCTTC
>TRBD2|TRBV5-1|TRBJ2-3|.
CASSLGASGATSTDTQYF
TGCGCCAGCAGCTTGGGGGCTAGCGGGGCGACTAGCACAGATACGCAGTATTTT
>.|TRBV11-2|TRBJ1-5|many
CASSLEPYSNQPQHF
TGTGCCAGCAGCTTAGAGCCGTATAGCAATCAGCCCCAGCATTTT
>.|TRBV10-3|TRBJ2-2|once
CAISESWGTANTGELFF
TGTGCCATCAGTGAGAGTTGGGGGACTGCGAACACCGGGGAGCTGTTTTTT
>.|TRBV9|TRBJ2-7|few
CAPSGREFHEQYF
TGTGCCCCATCAGGACGGGAGTTCCACGAGCAGTACTTC
>.|TRBV20-1|TRBJ2-7|few
CSARDWGGLNYEQYF
TGCAGTGCTAGAGATTGGGGGGGGCTAAACTACGAGCAGTACTTC
>TRBD1|TRBV20-1|TRBJ1-2|many
CSANPTGGYGYTF
TGCAGTGCTAACCCGACAGGGGGTTATGGCTACACCTTC
>.|TRBV7-8|TRBJ1-1|.
CASNGRTEAFF
TGTGCCAGCAACGGGAGGACTGAAGCTTTCTTT
>.|TRBV20-1|TRBJ1-1|many
CSAKKAMNTEAFF
TGCAGTGCTAAGAAGGCGATGAACACTGAAGCTTTCTTT